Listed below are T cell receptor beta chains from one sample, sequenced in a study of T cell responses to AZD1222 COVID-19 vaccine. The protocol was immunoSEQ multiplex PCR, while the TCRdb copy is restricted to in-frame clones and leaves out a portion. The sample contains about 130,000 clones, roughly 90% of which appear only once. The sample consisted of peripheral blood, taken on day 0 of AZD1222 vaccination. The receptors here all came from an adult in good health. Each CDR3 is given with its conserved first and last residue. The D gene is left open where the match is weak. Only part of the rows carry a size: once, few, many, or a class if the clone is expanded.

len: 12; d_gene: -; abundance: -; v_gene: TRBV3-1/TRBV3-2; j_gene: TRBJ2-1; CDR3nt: TGTGCCAGCTGCGAGACGCGAGGTGAGCAGTTCTTC; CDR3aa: CASCETRGEQFF
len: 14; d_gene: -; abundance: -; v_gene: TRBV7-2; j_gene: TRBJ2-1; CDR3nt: TGTGCCAGCTTTCCCATGGGGATCTCCAATGAGCAGTTCTTC; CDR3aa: CASFPMGISNEQFF
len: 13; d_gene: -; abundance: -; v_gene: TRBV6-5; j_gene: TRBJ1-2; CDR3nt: TGTGCCACCCGAGGGGCAGGGCGAAATGGCTACACCTTC; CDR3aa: CATRGAGRNGYTF
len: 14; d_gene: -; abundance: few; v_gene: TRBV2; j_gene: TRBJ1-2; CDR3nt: TGTGCCAGCAGTGACGGCGGGGGAGCCTATGGCTACACCTTC; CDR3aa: CASSDGGGAYGYTF
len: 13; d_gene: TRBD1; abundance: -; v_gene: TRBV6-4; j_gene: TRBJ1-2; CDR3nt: TGTGCCAGCAGTGCCTCCACAGGGGGCGGCTACACCTTC; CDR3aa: CASSASTGGGYTF
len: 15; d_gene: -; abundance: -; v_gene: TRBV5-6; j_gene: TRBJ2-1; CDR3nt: TGTGCCAGCAGTGATGACTCGACCTCCTACAATGAGCAGTTCTTC; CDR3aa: CASSDDSTSYNEQFF
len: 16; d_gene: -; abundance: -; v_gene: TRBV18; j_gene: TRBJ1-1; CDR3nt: TGTGCCAGCTCACCACTTCCCCGGTCGGGGAACACTGAAGCTTTCTTT; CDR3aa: CASSPLPRSGNTEAFF
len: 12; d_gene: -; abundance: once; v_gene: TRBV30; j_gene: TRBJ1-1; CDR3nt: TGTGCCTGGAGTACAGGACGTGAGGAAGCTTTCTTT; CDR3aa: CAWSTGREEAFF
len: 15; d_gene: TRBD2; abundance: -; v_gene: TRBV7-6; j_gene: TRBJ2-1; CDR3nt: TGTGCCAGCAGCTTATATTCGGGACTAGCCAATGAGCAGTTCTTC; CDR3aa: CASSLYSGLANEQFF
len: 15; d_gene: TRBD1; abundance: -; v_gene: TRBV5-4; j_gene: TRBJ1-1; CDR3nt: TGTGCCAGCAGCCCTACGGACAGGGGCGACACTGAAGCTTTCTTT; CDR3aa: CASSPTDRGDTEAFF
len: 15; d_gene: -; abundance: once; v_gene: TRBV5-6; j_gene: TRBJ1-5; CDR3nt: TGTGCCAGCACCTCGTCCAGGGTTGGCAATCAGCCCCAGCATTTT; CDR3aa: CASTSSRVGNQPQHF
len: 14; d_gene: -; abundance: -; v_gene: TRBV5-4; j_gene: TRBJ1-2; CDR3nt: TGTGCCAGCAGCTCCCAACTAGACAACTATGGCTACACCTTC; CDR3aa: CASSSQLDNYGYTF
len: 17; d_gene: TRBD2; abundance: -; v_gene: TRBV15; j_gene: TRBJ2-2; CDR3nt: TGTGCCACCAGCAGAGGGGCTAGCGGGGTCAACACCGGGGAGCTGTTTTTT; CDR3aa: CATSRGASGVNTGELFF
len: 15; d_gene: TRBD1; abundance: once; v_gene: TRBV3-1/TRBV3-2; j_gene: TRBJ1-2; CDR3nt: TGTGCCAGCAGCCAAGAAGACAGGGGGGTCTATGGCTACACCTTC; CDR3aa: CASSQEDRGVYGYTF
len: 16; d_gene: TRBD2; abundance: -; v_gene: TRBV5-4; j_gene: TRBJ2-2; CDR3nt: TGTGCCAGCAGCGGAGGGACTAGCAGCAACACCGGGGAGCTGTTTTTT; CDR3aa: CASSGGTSSNTGELFF
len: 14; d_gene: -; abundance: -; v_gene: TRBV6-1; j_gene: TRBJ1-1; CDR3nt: TGTGCCAGCAGTGATGTACACGGATGGACTGAAGCTTTCTTT; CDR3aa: CASSDVHGWTEAFF
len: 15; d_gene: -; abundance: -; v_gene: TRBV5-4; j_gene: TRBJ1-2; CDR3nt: TGTGCCAGCAGCTTATTAGACAGGTCTGCCTATGGCTACACCTTC; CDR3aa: CASSLLDRSAYGYTF
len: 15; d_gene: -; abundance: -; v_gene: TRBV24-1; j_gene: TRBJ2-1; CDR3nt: TGTGCCACCAGTGACGAGCGGGCAAAGTTGGATGAGCAGTTCTTC; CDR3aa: CATSDERAKLDEQFF
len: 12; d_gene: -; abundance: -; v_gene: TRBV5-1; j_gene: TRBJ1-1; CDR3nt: TGCGCCAGCAGCTCAACTCTAACTGAAGCTTTCTTT; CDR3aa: CASSSTLTEAFF